These 21 T cell receptor beta chains originate from one sample sequenced in a study of T cell repertoires in cytomegalovirus infection. One entry per CDR3 protein, called by TCRdb with MiXCR from the reads. Seen here are 550,000 to 700,000 distinct CDR3 sequences, 40% observed once, and the top ten hold 48%. Their recognized antigens are unknown. The material sequenced was cultured PBMCs, taken from culture after CMV antigen stimulation. The receptor source for this set is a human donor in good health (CMV status not recorded). Some clones in this sample may be carry-over from other donors' samples.

The chain has TRBV2 and TRBJ1-2; a possible D gene is TRBD1 (6 bases). Trimming took off 8 bases at V and 2 bases at J, with 9 bases between the two ends. CDR3 length: 12 amino acids. Germline assignment: CDR1 SNHLY and CDR2 FYNNEI. The CDR3 spells CASYRVNYGYTF. DNA for the CDR3: TGTGCCAGCTACAGGGTGAACTATGGCTACACCTTC.

The CDR3 region has the DNA TGTGCCAGCAGCTTCTCGGGACTCCCGGGGTACGAGCAGTACTTC. The encoded protein is CASSFSGLPGYEQYF. The V call is TRBV11-3, the J call TRBJ2-7, with D possibly TRBD2 on 6 matching bases. The CDR3 contains 15 residues. Germline V gives CDR1 SGHNT, CDR2 YENEEA. V lost 3 bases, J lost 4 bases, and 16 bases lay in between.

The chain carries TRBV7-2 and TRBJ2-2, with a tentative D call TRBD1 (6 bases). V was trimmed by 5 bases and J by 0 bases, leaving 13 bases between them. Germline assignment: CDR1 SGHTA and CDR2 FQGNSA. The CDR3 length is 16 residues. CDR3 sequence (DNA): TGTGCCAGCAGCCAGGGGTTTTTCGCGAACACCGGGGAGCTGTTTTTT. It is translated as CASSQGFFANTGELFF.

There are a few counts of this clonotype. The V gene is TRBV7-9, the J gene TRBJ2-1; D is unresolved. Germline CDR1 reads SEHNR; CDR2 reads FQNEAQ (reference sequence). CDR3 length: 12 amino acids. Trimming removed 2 bases at V and 7 bases at J, with 6 bases between. CDR3 nucleotide sequence: TGTGCCAGCAGCTTATCATCAAATGAGCAGTTCTTC. Translated, it gives CASSLSSNEQFF.

The rearrangement uses TRBV12-3 or TRBV12-4 and TRBJ2-5; a weak D match, TRBD1 (6 bases). This CDR3 is 11 amino acids long. V was cut by 5 bases and J by 9 bases, with 10 bases left in between. The CDR3 is CASSGQWAQYF. In nucleotides, the CDR3 is TGTGCCAGCAGTGGACAGTGGGCCCAGTACTTC.

J is TRBJ1-3 and V is TRBV30, with D unresolved. CDR1 and CDR2 (germline): GTSNPN, SVGIG (reference sequence). The CDR3 is 13 amino acids. V was clipped by 0 bases and J by 0 bases, with 3 bases between them. Here the CDR3 reads CAWSVNSGNTIYF. Here the CDR3 DNA reads TGTGCCTGGAGTGTCAACTCTGGAAACACCATATATTTT.

This clonotype showed up just a few times. The chain links TRBV11-2 to TRBJ2-7, with a possible D match to TRBD2 (5 bases). The CDR3 covers 14 residues. The V and J ends lost 5 bases and 1 base respectively, with 12 bases between them. CDR1 is SGHAT, CDR2 FQNNGV, per germline. For the CDR3, the DNA is TGTGCCAGCAGCAACCCCCGAGGGTCCTACGAGCAGTACTTC. Protein product: CASSNPRGSYEQYF.

This clonotype showed up just a few times. The chain combines TRBV4-3 with TRBJ1-1; D might be TRBD1 (6 bases). Trimming removed 0 bases from V and 3 bases from J, with 8 bases in between. This CDR3 comprises 14 residues. Germline CDR1 reads LGHNA; CDR2 reads YSLEER. The CDR3 sequence: CASSQDQGYTEAFF. CDR3 bases: TGCGCCAGCAGCCAAGATCAGGGGTACACTGAAGCTTTCTTT.

This clonotype was picked up a small number of times. V gene TRBV20-1 combines with J gene TRBJ1-2; the D is unclear. Trimming removed 6 bases from V and 1 base from J, with 9 bases in between. From germline, CDR1 is DFQATT and CDR2 SNEGSKA (reference sequence). The CDR3 sequence is 12 residues long. The CDR3 region has the DNA TGCAGTGCCCCGGGGTTTAACTATGGCTACACCTTC. The encoded protein is CSAPGFNYGYTF.

This sequence joins TRBV27 and TRBJ2-5; the D is unclear. V lost 10 bases and J lost 4, with 7 bases in between. Germline V gives CDR1 MNHEY, CDR2 SMNVEV (reference sequence). CDR3 length: 10 residues. The CDR3 DNA is TGTGCCACCTCTAGAGAGACCCAGTACTTC. Translation gives CATSRETQYF.

In the case of this clonotype: The junction departs from the called germline gene at one end, perhaps through a read error. The chain joins TRBV2 to TRBJ2-7; D gene ambiguous. This CDR3 region has 10 residues. CDR1 is SNHLY and CDR2 is FYNNEI in the germline V gene. The CDR3 nucleotides read TGTGCCAGCAGAAACACCCAAGGGAACTTC. Its protein product is CASRNTQGNF.

This clonotype showed up just once. This sequence joins TRBV19 and TRBJ2-5, with D possibly TRBD2 on 5 matching bases. The CDR3 sequence is 14 residues long. Germline V gene sequence: CDR1 LNHDA, CDR2 SQIVND (reference sequence). Trimming shortened V by 8 bases and J by 1 base, and 14 bases separated the two germline ends. CDR3 loop: CASREGSIQETQYF. The CDR3 DNA reads as TGTGCCAGTCGGGAAGGAAGCATCCAAGAGACCCAGTACTTC.

This chain uses TRBV20-1 with TRBJ2-5; 11 nucleotides align to TRBD2. The length of the CDR3 is 14 residues. V was clipped by 4 bases and J by 5 bases; unmatched bases: 6. From germline, CDR1 is DFQATT and CDR2 SNEGSKA (reference sequence). The CDR3 spells CSATTSGRSETQYF. CDR3 bases: TGCAGTGCTACCACTAGCGGGAGAAGCGAGACCCAGTACTTC.

This clonotype has only one observation. This chain uses TRBV7-2 with TRBJ2-2, with 7 bases aligning to TRBD1. There are 14 residues in the CDR3. Per germline, CDR1 SGHTA and CDR2 FQGNSA. V trimming: 5 bases; J trimming: 4 bases; junction bases outside the gene matches: 4. The CDR3 sequence: CASSADRVTGELFF. CDR3 nucleotides: TGTGCCAGCAGCGCCGACAGGGTCACCGGGGAGCTGTTTTTT.

The CDR3 here is CASSLGERRAKNIQYF. In DNA form, the CDR3 reads TGTGCCAGCAGCTTAGGGGAGCGGAGGGCCAAAAACATTCAGTACTTC. This chain joins TRBV11-1 and TRBJ2-4; maybe TRBD2 (5 bases). The CDR3 spans 16 residues. V was shortened by 1 base and J by 1 base, with 11 bases between the two germline ends. Per germline, CDR1 SGHAT and CDR2 FQDESV (reference sequence).

This clonotype has only a few counts. The chain links TRBV4-3 to TRBJ2-1; 7 bases agree with TRBD1. This CDR3 is 17 amino acids long. Germline assignment: CDR1 LGHNA and CDR2 YSLEER. Unmatched junction bases numbered 7, after V lost 1 base and J lost 1 base. Written as DNA, the CDR3 is TGCGCCAGCAGCCAAGCTCCCCCGGGACAGTCCTACAATGAGCAGTTCTTC. Its translation: CASSQAPPGQSYNEQFF.

V gene TRBV20-1 combines with J gene TRBJ1-1; D might be TRBD1 (6 bases). Germline V lookup: CDR1 DFQATT, CDR2 SNEGSKA (reference sequence). V lost 7 bases and J 5 bases, leaving 14 bases between the germline ends. The CDR3 loop spans 12 amino acids. The CDR3 DNA is TGCAGTGGGGCAGGGGTGCGGACTGAAGCTTTCTTT. This encodes CSGAGVRTEAFF.

This clonotype was picked up a small number of times. The chain recombines TRBV11-2 with TRBJ2-7, with a tentative D call TRBD2 (6 bases). The V gene lost 1 base and the J gene lost 1 base, with 17 bases spanning the gap. Germline CDR1 SGHAT, CDR2 FQNNGV. This CDR3 has 17 residues. The CDR3 loop is CASSLGRAGYRSYEQYF. The CDR3, as DNA: TGTGCCAGCAGCTTAGGGAGGGCAGGGTACCGGTCCTACGAGCAGTACTTC.

In DNA, the CDR3 is TGTGCCACCAGCAGAGACCCCTGGCGGGAAGGAAGTGAGCAGTTCTTC. Protein product: CATSRDPWREGSEQFF. The chain is built from TRBV15 and TRBJ2-1; D is perhaps TRBD2 (6 bases). Germline-derived CDR1 and CDR2 are LNHNV and YYDKDF (reference sequence). V was clipped by 0 bases and J by 9 bases, with 18 bases between them. This CDR3 is built from 16 residues.

This clonotype was found a few times. The CDR3 coding sequence is TGTGCCAGCAGCTTGTTGGGTAAGGCACAACGCGAGCAGTACTTC. It yields the protein CASSLLGKAQREQYF. This chain joins TRBV5-6 and TRBJ2-7; D is uncertain. V was shortened by 1 base and J by 6 bases, with 17 bases between the two germline ends. Germline V gene data show CDR1 as SGHDT and CDR2 as YYEEEE. The CDR3 is made up of 15 amino acids.

As regards this clonotype: The junction departs from the called germline gene at one end, perhaps through a read error. The chain carries TRBV7-9 and TRBJ2-1, with 10 bases matching TRBD2. This CDR3 is 14 amino acids long. Looked up from germline, CDR1 is SEHNR and CDR2 is FQNEAQ (reference sequence). CDR3 loop: CASSLAGVGNEQFF. CDR3 nucleotide sequence: TGTGCCAGCAGCCTAGCGGGAGTTGGCAATGAGCAGTTCTTC.